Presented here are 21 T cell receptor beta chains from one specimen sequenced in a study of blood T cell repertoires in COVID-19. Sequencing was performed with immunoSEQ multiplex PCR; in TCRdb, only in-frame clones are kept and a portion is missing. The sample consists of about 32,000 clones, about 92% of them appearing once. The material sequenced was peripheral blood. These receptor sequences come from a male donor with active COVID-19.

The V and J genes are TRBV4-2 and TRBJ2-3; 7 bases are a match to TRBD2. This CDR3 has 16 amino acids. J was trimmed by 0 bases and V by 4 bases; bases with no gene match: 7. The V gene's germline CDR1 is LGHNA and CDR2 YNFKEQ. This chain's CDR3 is CASSPGTSDSTDTQYF. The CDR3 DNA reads TGTGCCAGCAGCCCGGGAACTAGCGACAGCACAGATACGCAGTATTTT.

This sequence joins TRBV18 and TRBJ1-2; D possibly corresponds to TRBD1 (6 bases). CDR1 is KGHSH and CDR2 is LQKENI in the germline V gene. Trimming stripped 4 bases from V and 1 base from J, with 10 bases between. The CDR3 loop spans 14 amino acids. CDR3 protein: CASSLQGINYGYTF. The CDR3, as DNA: TGTGCCAGCTCACTACAGGGTATTAACTATGGCTACACCTTC.

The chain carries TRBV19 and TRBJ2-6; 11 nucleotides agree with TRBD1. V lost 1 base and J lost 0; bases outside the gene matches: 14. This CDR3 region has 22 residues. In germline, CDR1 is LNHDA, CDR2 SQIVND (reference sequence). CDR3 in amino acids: CASSIGLRADRGRLSGANVLTF. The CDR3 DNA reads TGTGCCAGTAGTATAGGCTTGAGGGCGGACAGGGGGCGCCTCTCTGGGGCCAACGTCCTGACTTTC.

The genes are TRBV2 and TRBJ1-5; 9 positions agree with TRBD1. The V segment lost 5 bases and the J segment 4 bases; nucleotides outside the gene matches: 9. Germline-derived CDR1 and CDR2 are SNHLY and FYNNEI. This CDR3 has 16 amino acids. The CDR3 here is CASSIRLTGGNQPQHF. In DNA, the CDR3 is TGTGCCAGCAGTATCCGGTTGACAGGGGGTAATCAGCCCCAGCATTTT.

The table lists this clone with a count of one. The CDR3 is CASSLTGTGGPEQYF. CDR3 DNA sequence: TGTGCCAGCAGCCTTACCGGGACAGGGGGTCCCGAGCAGTACTTC. The chain joins TRBV7-9 to TRBJ2-7; 11 bases line up with TRBD1. The CDR3 consists of 15 residues. After removal of 5 bases from V and 6 bases from J, the junction contained 9 bases not matched to a gene. Germline V gene data show CDR1 as SEHNR and CDR2 as FQNEAQ (reference sequence).

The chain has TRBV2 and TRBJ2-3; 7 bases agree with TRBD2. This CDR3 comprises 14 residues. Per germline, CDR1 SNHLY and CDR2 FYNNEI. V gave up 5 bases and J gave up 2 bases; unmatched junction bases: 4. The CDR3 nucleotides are TGTGCCAGCAGTACGCGACTAGCCACAGATACGCAGTATTTT. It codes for CASSTRLATDTQYF.

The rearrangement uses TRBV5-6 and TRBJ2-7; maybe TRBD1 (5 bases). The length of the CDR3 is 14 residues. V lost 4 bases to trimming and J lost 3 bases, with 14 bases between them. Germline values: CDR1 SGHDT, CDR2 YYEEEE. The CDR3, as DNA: TGTGCCAGCAGCATCCAGGGTGTGGGCTACGAGCAGTACTTC. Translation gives CASSIQGVGYEQYF. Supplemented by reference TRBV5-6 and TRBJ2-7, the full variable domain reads DAGVTQSPTHLIKTRGQQVTLRCSPKSGHDTVSWYQQALGQGPQFIFQYYEEEERQRGNFPDRFSGHQFPNYSSELNVNALLLGDSALYLCASSIQGVGYEQYFGPGTRLTVT.

The CDR3 is CASSLTGGGGTEAFF. The CDR3 bases are TGTGCCAGCAGTTTAACAGGGGGCGGCGGCACTGAAGCTTTCTTT. The chain recombines TRBV6-5 with TRBJ1-1, with 9 bases fitting TRBD1. Trimming removed 4 bases from V and 4 bases from J; junction bases left unmatched: 7. Germline V gene lookup returns CDR1 MNHEY and CDR2 SVGAGI. The CDR3 spans 15 residues.

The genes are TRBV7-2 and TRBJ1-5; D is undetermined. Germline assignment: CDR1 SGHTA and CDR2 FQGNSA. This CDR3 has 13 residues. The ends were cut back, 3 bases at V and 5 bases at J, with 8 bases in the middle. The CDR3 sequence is CASSFRRDQPQHF. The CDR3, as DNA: TGTGCCAGCAGCTTCAGGCGAGATCAGCCCCAGCATTTT.

CDR3 bases: TGTGCCAGCAGCGTAGGACAGCCACAAGAGACCCAGTACTTC. Protein sequence: CASSVGQPQETQYF. The rearrangement links TRBV7-2 to TRBJ2-5; D is possibly TRBD1 (6 bases). From germline, CDR1 is SGHTA and CDR2 FQGNSA. Trimming pared 5 bases from V and 2 bases from J, leaving 12 bases between. The CDR3 has 14 amino acids.

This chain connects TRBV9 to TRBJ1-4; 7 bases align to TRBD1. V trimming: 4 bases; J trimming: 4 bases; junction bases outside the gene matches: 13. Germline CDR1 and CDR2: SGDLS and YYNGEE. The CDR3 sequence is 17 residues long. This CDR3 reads CASSSHPWTGSNEKLFF. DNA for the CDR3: TGTGCCAGCAGCTCCCACCCTTGGACAGGTAGTAATGAAAAACTGTTTTTT. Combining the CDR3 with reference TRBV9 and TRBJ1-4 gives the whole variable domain DSGVTQTPKHLITATGQRVTLRCSPRSGDLSVYWYQQSLDQGLQFLIQYYNGEERAKGNILERFSAQQFPDLHSELNLSSLELGDSALYFCASSSHPWTGSNEKLFFGSGTQLSVL.

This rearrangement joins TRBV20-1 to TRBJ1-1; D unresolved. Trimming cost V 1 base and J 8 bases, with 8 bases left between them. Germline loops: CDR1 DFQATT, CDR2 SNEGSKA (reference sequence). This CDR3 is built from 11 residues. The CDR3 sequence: CSARVGSEAFF. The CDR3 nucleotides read TGCAGTGCTAGAGTGGGGAGCGAAGCTTTCTTT.

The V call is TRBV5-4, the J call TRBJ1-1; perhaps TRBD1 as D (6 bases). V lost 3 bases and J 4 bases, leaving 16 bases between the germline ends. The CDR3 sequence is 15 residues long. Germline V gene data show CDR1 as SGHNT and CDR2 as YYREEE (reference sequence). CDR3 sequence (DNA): TGTGCCAGCAGCTCCCCAGGGTTCAGGGGCACTGAAGCTTTCTTT. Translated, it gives CASSSPGFRGTEAFF.

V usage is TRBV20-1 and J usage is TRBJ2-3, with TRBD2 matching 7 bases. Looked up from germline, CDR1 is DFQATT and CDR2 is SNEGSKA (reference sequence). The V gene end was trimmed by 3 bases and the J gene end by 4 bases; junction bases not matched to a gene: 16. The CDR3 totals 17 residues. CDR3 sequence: CSASLPLGWGGPDTQYF. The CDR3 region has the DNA TGCAGTGCTAGTCTTCCGCTGGGGTGGGGGGGACCAGATACGCAGTATTTT.

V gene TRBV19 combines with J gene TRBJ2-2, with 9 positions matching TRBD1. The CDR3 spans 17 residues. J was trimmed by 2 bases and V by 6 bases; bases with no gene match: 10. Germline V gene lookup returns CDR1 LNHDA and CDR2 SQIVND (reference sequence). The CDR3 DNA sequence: TGTGCCAGTAGCAGTACCGGGACAGGGTCAAACACCGGGGAGCTGTTTTTT. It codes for CASSSTGTGSNTGELFF.

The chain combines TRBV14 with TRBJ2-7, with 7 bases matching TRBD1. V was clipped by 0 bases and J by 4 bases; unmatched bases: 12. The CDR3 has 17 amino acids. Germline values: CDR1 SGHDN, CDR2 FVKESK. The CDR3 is CASSQDRGGDRVYEQYF. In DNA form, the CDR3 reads TGTGCCAGCAGCCAAGATCGCGGTGGAGACAGGGTTTACGAGCAGTACTTC.

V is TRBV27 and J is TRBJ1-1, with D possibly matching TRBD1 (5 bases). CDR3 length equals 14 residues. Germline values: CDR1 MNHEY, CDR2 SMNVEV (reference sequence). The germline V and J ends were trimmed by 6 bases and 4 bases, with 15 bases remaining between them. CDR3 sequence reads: CASSKWGGVTEAFF. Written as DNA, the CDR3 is TGTGCCAGCAGCAAATGGGGGGGGGTCACTGAAGCTTTCTTT.

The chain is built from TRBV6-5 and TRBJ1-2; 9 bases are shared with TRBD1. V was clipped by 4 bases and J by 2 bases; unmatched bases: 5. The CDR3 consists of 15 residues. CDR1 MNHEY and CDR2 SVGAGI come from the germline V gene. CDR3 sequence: CASSSSTGGNYGYTF. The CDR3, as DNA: TGTGCCAGCAGTTCAAGTACAGGGGGCAACTATGGCTACACCTTC.

The CDR3 region has the DNA TGTGCCAGCAGCCAAGGGGACAGTTCCTTTGGGGCCAACGTCCTGACTTTC. Translating gives CASSQGDSSFGANVLTF. V is TRBV3-1 (or the pseudogene TRBV3-2) and J is TRBJ2-6; 7 bases are shared with TRBD1. CDR1 LGHDT and CDR2 YNNKEL come from the germline V gene (reference sequence). V dropped 1 base and J dropped 3; count of bases not matched to a gene: 6. This CDR3 has 17 amino acids.

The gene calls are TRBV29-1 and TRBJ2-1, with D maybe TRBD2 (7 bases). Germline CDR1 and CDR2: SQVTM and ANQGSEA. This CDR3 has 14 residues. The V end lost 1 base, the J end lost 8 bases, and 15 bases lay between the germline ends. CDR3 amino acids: CSVEGGGRGYEQFF. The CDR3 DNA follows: TGCAGCGTTGAAGGAGGGGGGAGGGGCTATGAGCAGTTCTTC.

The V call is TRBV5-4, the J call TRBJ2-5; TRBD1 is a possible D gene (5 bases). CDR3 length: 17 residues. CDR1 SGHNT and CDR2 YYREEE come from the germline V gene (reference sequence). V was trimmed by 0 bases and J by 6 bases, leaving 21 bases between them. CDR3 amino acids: CASSLGSILGYRKTQYF. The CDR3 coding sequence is TGTGCCAGCAGCTTGGGCAGTATCTTGGGTTACAGGAAGACCCAGTACTTC.